Given below is one T cell receptor (beta chain) in context. Germline-derived CDR1 and CDR2 are SGHRS and YFSETQ. This CDR3 is built from 13 residues. V lost 3 bases and J 8 bases, leaving 14 bases between the germline ends. This specimen comes from a study of cytomegalovirus exposure and HLA in healthy donors. A multiplex PCR was run with 60 Vbeta primers and 13 Jbeta primers. Using immunoSEQ multiplex PCR, the repertoire was profiled, and TCRdb retains in-frame clones only, with some absent. The table shows under 150,000 clones, with more than 70% occurring only once. This TCR was sampled from a man aged 50 to 59 in good health and CMV-seronegative. The rearrangement joins TRBV5-1 to TRBJ1-2; D is possibly TRBD1 (6 bases). The sample taken for sequencing was PBMCs. The CDR3 spells CASSSPQGSGYTF. In DNA, the CDR3 is TGCGCCAGCAGCTCACCACAGGGATCCGGCTACACCTTC.